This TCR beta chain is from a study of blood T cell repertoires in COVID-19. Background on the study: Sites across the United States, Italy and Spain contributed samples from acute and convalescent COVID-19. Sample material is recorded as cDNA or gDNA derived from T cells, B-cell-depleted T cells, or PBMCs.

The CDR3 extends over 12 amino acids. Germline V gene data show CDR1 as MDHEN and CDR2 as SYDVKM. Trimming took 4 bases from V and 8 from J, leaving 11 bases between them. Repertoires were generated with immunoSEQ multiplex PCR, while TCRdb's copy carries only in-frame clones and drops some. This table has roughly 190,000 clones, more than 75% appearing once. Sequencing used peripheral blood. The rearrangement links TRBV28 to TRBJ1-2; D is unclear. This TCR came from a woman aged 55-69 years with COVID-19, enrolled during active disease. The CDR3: CASSSRARGYTF. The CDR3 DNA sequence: TGTGCCAGCAGTTCCAGAGCGCGAGGCTACACCTTC.